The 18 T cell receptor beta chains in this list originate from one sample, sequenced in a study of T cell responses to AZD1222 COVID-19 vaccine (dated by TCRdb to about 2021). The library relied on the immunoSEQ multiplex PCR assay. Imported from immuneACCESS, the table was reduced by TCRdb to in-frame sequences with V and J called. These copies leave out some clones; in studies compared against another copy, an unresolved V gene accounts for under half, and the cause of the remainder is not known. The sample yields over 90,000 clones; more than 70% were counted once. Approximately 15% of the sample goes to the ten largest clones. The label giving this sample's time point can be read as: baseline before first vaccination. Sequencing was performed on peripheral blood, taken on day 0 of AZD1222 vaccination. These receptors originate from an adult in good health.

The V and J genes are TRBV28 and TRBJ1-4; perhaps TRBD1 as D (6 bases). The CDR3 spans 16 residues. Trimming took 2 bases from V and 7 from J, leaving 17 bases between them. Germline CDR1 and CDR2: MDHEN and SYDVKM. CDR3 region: CASSLIVGGFSEKLFF. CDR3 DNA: TGTGCCAGCAGTTTAATCGTGGGGGGCTTTAGTGAAAAACTGTTTTTT.

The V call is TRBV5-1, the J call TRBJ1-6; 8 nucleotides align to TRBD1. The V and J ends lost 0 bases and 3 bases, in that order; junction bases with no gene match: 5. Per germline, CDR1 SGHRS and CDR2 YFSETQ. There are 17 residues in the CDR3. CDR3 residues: CASSLGDRSFYNSPLHF. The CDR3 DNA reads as TGCGCCAGCAGCTTGGGGGACAGGAGCTTCTATAATTCACCCCTCCACTTT.

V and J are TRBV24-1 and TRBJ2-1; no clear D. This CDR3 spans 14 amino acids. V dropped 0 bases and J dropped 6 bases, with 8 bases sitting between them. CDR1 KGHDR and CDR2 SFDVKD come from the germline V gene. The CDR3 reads CATSDLNWGNEQFF. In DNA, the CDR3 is TGTGCCACCAGTGATTTGAATTGGGGCAATGAGCAGTTCTTC.

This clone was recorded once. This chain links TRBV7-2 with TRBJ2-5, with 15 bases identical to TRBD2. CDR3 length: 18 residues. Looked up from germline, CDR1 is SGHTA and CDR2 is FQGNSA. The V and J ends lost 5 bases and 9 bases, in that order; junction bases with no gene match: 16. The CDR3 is CASSPETSGTSGGRAQYF. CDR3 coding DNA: TGTGCCAGCAGCCCGGAAACCTCCGGGACTAGCGGGGGGAGGGCCCAGTACTTC. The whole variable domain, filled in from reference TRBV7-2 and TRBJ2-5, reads GAGVSQSPSNKVTEKGKDVELRCDPISGHTALYWYRQSLGQGLEFLIYFQGNSAPDKSGLPSDRFSAERTGGSVSTLTIQRTQQEDSAVYLCASSPETSGTSGGRAQYFGPGTRLLVL.

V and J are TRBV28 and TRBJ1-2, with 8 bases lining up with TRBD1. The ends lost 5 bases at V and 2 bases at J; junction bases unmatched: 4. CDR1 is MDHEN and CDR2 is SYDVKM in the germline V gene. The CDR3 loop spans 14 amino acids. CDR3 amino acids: CASSLDRENYGYTF. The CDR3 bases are TGTGCCAGCAGTCTGGACAGGGAAAACTATGGCTACACCTTC.

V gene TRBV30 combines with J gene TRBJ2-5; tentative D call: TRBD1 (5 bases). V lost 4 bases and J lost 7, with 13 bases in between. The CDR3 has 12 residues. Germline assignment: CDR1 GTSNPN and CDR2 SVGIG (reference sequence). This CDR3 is CAWNTPQGTQYF. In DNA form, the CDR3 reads TGTGCCTGGAACACTCCTCAGGGGACCCAGTACTTC.

The CDR3 here is CASSLAASNTGELFF. The CDR3 bases are TGTGCCAGCAGCTTAGCGGCAAGTAACACCGGGGAGCTGTTTTTT. This chain connects TRBV11-3 to TRBJ2-2; unclear D gene. Germline CDR1 and CDR2: SGHNT and YENEEA. The CDR3 spans 15 residues. V was clipped by 1 base and J by 2 bases, with 8 bases between them.

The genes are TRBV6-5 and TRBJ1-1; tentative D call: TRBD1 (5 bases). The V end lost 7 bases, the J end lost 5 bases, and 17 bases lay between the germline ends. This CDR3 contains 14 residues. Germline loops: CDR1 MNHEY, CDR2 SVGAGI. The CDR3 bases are TGTGCCAGCACCCCTAACGTCGGGGGGACTGAAGCTTTCTTT. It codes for CASTPNVGGTEAFF.

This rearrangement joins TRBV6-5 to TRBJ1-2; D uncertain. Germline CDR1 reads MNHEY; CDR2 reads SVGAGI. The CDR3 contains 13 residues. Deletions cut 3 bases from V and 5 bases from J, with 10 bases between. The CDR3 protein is CASSYSLAYGYTF. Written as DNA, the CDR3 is TGTGCCAGCAGTTATTCGTTGGCGTATGGCTACACCTTC.

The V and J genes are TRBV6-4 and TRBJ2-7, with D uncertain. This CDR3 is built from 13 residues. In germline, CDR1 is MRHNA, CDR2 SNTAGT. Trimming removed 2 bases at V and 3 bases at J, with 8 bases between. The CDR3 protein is CASSDTAFYEQYV. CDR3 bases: TGTGCCAGCAGTGACACGGCATTCTACGAGCAGTACGTC.

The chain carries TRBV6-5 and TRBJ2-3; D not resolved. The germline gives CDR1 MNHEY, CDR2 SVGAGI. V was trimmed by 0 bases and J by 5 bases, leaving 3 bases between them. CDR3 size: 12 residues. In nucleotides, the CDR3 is TGTGCCAGCAGTTACTCGAAAGATACGCAGTATTTT. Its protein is CASSYSKDTQYF.

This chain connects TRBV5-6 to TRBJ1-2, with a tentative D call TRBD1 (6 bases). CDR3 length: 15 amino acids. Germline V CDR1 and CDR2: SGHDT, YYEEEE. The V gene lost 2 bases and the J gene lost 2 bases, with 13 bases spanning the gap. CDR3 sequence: CASSFLTGLNYGYTF. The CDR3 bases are TGTGCCAGCAGCTTCCTGACAGGTTTAAACTATGGCTACACCTTC.

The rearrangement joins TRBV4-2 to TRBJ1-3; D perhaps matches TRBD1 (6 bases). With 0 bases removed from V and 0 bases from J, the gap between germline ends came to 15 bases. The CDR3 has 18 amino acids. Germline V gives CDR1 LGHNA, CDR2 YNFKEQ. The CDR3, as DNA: TGTGCCAGCAGCCAAGATCCGGGGGGGCCCAACTCTGGAAACACCATATATTTT. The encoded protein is CASSQDPGGPNSGNTIYF.

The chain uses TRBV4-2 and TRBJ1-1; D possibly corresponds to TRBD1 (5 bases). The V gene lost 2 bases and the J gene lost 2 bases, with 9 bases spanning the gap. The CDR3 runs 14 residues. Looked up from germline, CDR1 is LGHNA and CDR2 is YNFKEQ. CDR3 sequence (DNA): TGTGCCAGCAGCCAACGGGACGTAAACACTGAAGCTTTCTTT. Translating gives CASSQRDVNTEAFF.

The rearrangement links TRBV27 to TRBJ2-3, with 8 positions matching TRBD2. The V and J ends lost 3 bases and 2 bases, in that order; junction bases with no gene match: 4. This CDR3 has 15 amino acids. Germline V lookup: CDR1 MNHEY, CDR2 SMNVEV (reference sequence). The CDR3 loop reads CASSFSGEITDTQYF. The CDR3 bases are TGTGCCAGCAGTTTTAGCGGGGAGATCACAGATACGCAGTATTTT.

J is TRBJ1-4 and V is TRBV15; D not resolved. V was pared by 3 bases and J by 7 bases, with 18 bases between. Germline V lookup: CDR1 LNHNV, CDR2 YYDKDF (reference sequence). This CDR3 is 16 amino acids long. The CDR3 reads CATSSEQYIAAEKLFF. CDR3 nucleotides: TGTGCCACCAGCAGTGAACAGTACATAGCGGCTGAAAAACTGTTTTTT.

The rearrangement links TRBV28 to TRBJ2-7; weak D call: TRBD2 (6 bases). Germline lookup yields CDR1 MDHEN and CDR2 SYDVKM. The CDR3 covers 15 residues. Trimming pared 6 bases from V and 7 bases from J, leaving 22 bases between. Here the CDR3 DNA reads TGTGCCAGCAGCATCCACGGACTACCCTCCAAAGAGCAGTACTTC. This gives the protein CASSIHGLPSKEQYF.

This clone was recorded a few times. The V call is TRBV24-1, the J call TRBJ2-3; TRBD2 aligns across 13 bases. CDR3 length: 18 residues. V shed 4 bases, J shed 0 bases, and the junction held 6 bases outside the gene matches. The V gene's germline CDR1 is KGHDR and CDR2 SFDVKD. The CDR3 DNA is TGTGCCACCAGTGACTGGACTAGCGGGGGACCCAGCACAGATACGCAGTATTTT. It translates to CATSDWTSGGPSTDTQYF.